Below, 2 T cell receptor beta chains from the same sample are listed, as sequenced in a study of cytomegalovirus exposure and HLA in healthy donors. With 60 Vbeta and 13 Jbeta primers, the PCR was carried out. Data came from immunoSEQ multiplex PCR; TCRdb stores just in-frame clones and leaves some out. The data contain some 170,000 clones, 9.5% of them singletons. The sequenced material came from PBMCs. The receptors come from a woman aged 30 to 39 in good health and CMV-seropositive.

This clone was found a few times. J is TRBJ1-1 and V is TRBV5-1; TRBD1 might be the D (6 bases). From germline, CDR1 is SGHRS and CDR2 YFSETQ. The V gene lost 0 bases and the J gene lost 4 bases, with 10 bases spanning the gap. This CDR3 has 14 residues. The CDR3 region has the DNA TGCGCCAGCAGCTTGGACCCAGGGGCCACTGAAGCTTTCTTT. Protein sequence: CASSLDPGATEAFF.

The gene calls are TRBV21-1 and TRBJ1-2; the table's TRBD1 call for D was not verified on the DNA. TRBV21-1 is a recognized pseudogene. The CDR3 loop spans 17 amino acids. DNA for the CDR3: TGTGCCAGCAGCTTACAGCTCCACAGGGGGCTCAGGTATGGCTACACCTTC. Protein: CASSLQLHRGLRYGYTF.